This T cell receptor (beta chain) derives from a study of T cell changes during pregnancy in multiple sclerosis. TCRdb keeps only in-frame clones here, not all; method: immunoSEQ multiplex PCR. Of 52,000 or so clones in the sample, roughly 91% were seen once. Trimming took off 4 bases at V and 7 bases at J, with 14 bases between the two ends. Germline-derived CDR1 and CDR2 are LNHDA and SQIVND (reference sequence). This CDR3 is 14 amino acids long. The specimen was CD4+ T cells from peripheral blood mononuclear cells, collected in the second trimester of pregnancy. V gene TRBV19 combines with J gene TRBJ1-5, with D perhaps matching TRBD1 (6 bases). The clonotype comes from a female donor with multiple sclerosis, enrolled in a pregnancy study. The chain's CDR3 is CASSKSTGNQPQHF. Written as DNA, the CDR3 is TGTGCCAGTAGTAAATCCACAGGGAACCAGCCCCAGCATTTT.